This T cell receptor (beta chain) was identified during a study of shared clonotypes between healthy human individuals. As for the study in general: Every donor yielded three CD4 naive, three CD4 memory, two CD8 naive and one CD8 memory plate.

The CDR3 loop spans 13 amino acids. Trimming pared 3 bases from V and 3 bases from J, leaving 8 bases between. The germline V gene encodes CDR1 KGHSH and CDR2 LQKENI. General study results and limits: Clonotype sharing across four donors was observed for 4.5% to 6.5% of naive CD4 clonotypes. Generally, naive subsets (rather than memory subsets) showed larger estimated richness.

A word on this clone: Its cognate antigen is unknown.

Genomic DNA belonging to each subset was distributed in equal measure over several immunoSEQ plates. Sequenced by immunoSEQ multiplex PCR; TCRdb stores in-frame clones only, minus some. The sample lists a few hundred thousand clones, around 67% occurring once. The sample taken for sequencing was memory CD4+ T cells sorted from blood. Subset described: CD45RA-negative fraction. The clonotype was recovered from a man aged 25 to 45 in good health. The chain recombines TRBV18 with TRBJ1-2; D unresolved. The CDR3 protein is CASSPEQYYGYTF. In nucleotides, the CDR3 is TGTGCCAGCTCACCGGAGCAATACTATGGCTACACCTTC.